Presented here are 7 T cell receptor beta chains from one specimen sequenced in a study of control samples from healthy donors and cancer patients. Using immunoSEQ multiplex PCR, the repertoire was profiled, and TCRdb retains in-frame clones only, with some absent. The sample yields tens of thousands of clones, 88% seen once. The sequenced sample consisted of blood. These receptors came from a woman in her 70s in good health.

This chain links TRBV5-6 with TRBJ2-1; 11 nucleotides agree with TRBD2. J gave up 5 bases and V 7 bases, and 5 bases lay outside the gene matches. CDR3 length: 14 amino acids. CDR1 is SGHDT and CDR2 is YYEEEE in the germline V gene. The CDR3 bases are TGTGCCAGCGTCATAGCGGGAGGGAACAATGAGCAGTTCTTC. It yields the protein CASVIAGGNNEQFF. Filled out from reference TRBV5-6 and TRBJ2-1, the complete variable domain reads DAGVTQSPTHLIKTRGQQVTLRCSPKSGHDTVSWYQQALGQGPQFIFQYYEEEERQRGNFPDRFSGHQFPNYSSELNVNALLLGDSALYLCASVIAGGNNEQFFGPGTRLTVL.

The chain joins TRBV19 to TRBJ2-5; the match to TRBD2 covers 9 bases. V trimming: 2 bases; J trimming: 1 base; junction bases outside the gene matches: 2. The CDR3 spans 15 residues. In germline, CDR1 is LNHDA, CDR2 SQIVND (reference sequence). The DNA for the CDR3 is TGTGCCAGTAGTATACGAGCGGGAGGCCAAGAGACCCAGTACTTC. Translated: CASSIRAGGQETQYF.

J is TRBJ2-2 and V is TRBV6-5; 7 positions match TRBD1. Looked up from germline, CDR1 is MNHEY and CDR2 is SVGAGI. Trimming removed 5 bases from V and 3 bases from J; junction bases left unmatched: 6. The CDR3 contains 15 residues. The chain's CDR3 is CASSLGTADTGELFF. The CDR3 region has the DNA TGTGCCAGCAGTCTCGGGACAGCCGACACCGGGGAGCTGTTTTTT.

The CDR3 spells CASSQAVFRKDNEQFF. CDR3 sequence (DNA): TGTGCCAGCAGCCAGGCAGTGTTTCGGAAAGACAATGAGCAGTTCTTC. The chain recombines TRBV3-1 (or the pseudogene TRBV3-2) with TRBJ2-1, with no clear D. V was cut by 3 bases and J by 5 bases, with 17 bases left in between. This CDR3 has 16 residues. CDR1 LGHDT and CDR2 YNNKEL come from the germline V gene (reference sequence).

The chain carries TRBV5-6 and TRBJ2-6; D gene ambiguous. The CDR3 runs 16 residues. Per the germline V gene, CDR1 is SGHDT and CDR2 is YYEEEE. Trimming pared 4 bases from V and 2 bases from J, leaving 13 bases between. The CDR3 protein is CASSPLSTAGANVLTF. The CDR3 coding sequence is TGTGCCAGCAGCCCACTATCAACAGCTGGGGCCAACGTCCTGACTTTC.

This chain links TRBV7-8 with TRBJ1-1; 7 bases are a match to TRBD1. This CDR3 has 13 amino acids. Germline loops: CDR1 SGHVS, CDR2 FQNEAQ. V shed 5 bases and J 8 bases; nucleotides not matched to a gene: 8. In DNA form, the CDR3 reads TGTGCCAGCAGCCTGAGTCAGGGGGAAGAAGCTTTCTTT. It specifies CASSLSQGEEAFF.

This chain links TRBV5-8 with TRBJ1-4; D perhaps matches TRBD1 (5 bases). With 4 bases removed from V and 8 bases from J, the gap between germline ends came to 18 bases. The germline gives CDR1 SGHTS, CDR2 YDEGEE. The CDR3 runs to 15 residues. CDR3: CASSPWGGGKEKLFF. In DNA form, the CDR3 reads TGTGCCAGCAGCCCCTGGGGCGGGGGAAAGGAAAAACTGTTTTTT. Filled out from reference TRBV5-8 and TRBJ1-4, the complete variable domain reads EAGVTQSPTHLIKTRGQQATLRCSPISGHTSVYWYQQALGLGLQFLLWYDEGEERNRGNFPPRFSGRQFPNYSSELNVNALELEDSALYLCASSPWGGGKEKLFFGSGTQLSVL.